The 5 T cell receptor beta chains given below trace back to one sample, sequenced in a study of cytomegalovirus exposure and HLA in healthy donors (dated by TCRdb to about 2017). Library method: the immunoSEQ multiplex PCR assay. For the multiplex PCR, a mixture combining 60 forward primers for TCR Vbeta segments and 13 reverse primers for TCR Jbeta segments was used. TCRdb carries this immuneACCESS record with in-frame sequences only. Its versions omit some clonotypes, under half of them owing to an unresolved V gene in the studies checked, with the rest unexplained. Recorded for this sample are over 100,000 clones; about 80% of them occurred a single time. The top ten clones comprise about 2% of the sample. What was sequenced was PBMCs. The receptors were sampled from a human donor in good health.

V usage is TRBV27 and J usage is TRBJ2-3, with 9 positions matching TRBD2. V was clipped by 1 base and J by 4 bases; unmatched bases: 3. In germline, CDR1 is MNHEY, CDR2 SMNVEV (reference sequence). CDR3 length equals 15 residues. The CDR3 bases are TGTGCCAGCAGTTTATTACTAGCGGGCTCAGATACGCAGTATTTT. This gives the protein CASSLLLAGSDTQYF.

This chain links TRBV6-1 with TRBJ2-7, with TRBD2 as a possible D gene (5 bases). This CDR3 spans 13 amino acids. The ends were cut back, 3 bases at V and 4 bases at J, with 10 bases in the middle. Germline CDR1 is MNHNS and CDR2 is SASEGT. DNA for the CDR3: TGTGCCAGCAGTGAGGCTAGCTGGTACGAGCAGTACTTC. Residues: CASSEASWYEQYF.

The genes are TRBV14 and TRBJ1-4; TRBD1 matches 7 bases. V shed 2 bases and J 13 bases; nucleotides not matched to a gene: 7. The CDR3 is 13 residues long. Germline V gene data show CDR1 as SGHDN and CDR2 as FVKESK. CDR3 coding DNA: TGTGCCAGCAGCCAACAGGGGTGGACAGGACTGTTTTTT. Translation gives CASSQQGWTGLFF. Together with reference TRBV14 and TRBJ1-4, the CDR3 gives the full variable domain: EAGVTQFPSHSVIEKGQTVTLRCDPISGHDNLYWYRRVMGKEIKFLLHFVKESKQDESGMPNNRFLAERTGGTYSTLKVQPAELEDSGVYFCASSQQGWTGLFFGSGTQLSVL.

The chain joins TRBV13 to TRBJ2-2, with D possibly matching TRBD2 (5 bases). Germline values: CDR1 PRHDT, CDR2 FYEKMQ (reference sequence). This CDR3 spans 16 amino acids. V was shortened by 0 bases and J by 4 bases, with 12 bases between the two germline ends. CDR3 nucleotide sequence: TGTGCCAGCAGCTTAGGCGGGAAGGGTGTCACCGGGGAGCTGTTTTTT. Translated, it gives CASSLGGKGVTGELFF.

The rearrangement uses TRBV29-1 and TRBJ2-1; 11 bases agree with TRBD1. The length of the CDR3 is 14 residues. With V trimmed by 7 bases and J by 10 bases, 12 bases remained unmatched. Germline V CDR1 and CDR2: SQVTM, ANQGSEA. The DNA for the CDR3 is TGCAGCGCTGGACAGGGGGCGTTTTATTTGGAGCAGTTCTTC. Protein: CSAGQGAFYLEQFF.